Listed below are T cell receptor beta chains from one sample, sequenced in a study of T cells in Graves' hyperthyroidism and ophthalmopathy. MiXCR was run by TCRdb on the multiplex PCR reads, yielding one entry per CDR3 protein. The table lists under 550,000 distinct CDR3 sequences, about 20% of them singletons, with roughly 44% in the top ten. Sequences were obtained from blood. The receptor set was obtained from a man aged 40-55 years with Graves' ophthalmopathy. The CDR3 runs from the conserved cysteine through the conserved F or W. D genes are given only for firm matches. A clone size is listed for some rows: how often the clone was seen (once, few, many), or a class if it is expanded.

many	TRBJ2-7	TRBD2	TRBV7-2	CASSALAGPSYEQYF	TGTGCCAGCAGCGCCCTAGCGGGTCCCTCCTACGAGCAGTACTTC
few	TRBJ1-2	NA	TRBV12-3/TRBV12-4	CASSSRGTANYGYTF	TGTGCCAGCAGTAGCCGGGGAACCGCTAACTATGGCTACACCTTC
few	TRBJ2-1	TRBD1	TRBV5-5	CASSLAYRGPRTYNEQFF	TGTGCCAGCAGTTTGGCGTACAGGGGACCTAGAACCTACAATGAGCAGTTCTTC
many	TRBJ1-5	TRBD1	TRBV30	CAWSGTANQPQHF	TGTGCCTGGTCGGGGACAGCGAATCAGCCCCAGCATTTT
few	TRBJ2-7	TRBD2	TRBV11-2	CASSIQTSYYEQYF	TGTGCCAGCAGCATCCAGACTAGCTACTACGAGCAGTACTTC
many	TRBJ1-2	NA	TRBV20-1	CSAMDSGNYGYTF	TGCAGTGCTATGGACAGTGGGAACTATGGCTACACCTTC
NA	TRBJ2-1	NA	TRBV7-3	CASSRDPTGHDEQFF	TGTGCCAGCAGCAGAGATCCAACAGGACACGATGAGCAGTTCTTC
many	TRBJ2-7	TRBD1	TRBV18	CASSPRDRREQYF	TGTGCCAGCTCACCCCGGGACAGGCGCGAGCAGTACTTC
NA	TRBJ1-6	NA	TRBV6-1	CASVRTAGNNSPLHF	TGTGCCAGCGTGAGGACAGCGGGGAATAATTCACCCCTCCACTTT
NA	TRBJ1-5	TRBD1	TRBV2	CASRTTGASNQPQHF	TGTGCCAGCAGGACAACAGGGGCAAGCAATCAGCCCCAGCATTTT
NA	TRBJ2-5	TRBD2	TRBV5-6	CASSLLTSIQETQYF	TGTGCCAGCAGCTTGTTGACTAGCATACAAGAGACCCAGTACTTC
many	TRBJ2-3	NA	TRBV7-8	CASSLAAGTQRPDTQYF	TGTGCCAGCAGCTTAGCGGCTGGGACTCAGCGGCCAGATACGCAGTATTTT
few	TRBJ1-1	NA	TRBV27	CASSLSQPPAGTEAFF	TGTGCCAGCAGTTTATCACAGCCCCCGGCAGGCACTGAAGCTTTCTTT
NA	TRBJ2-3	NA	TRBV19	CASMTGSTDTQYF	TGTGCCAGTATGACGGGTAGCACAGATACGCAGTATTTT
NA	TRBJ1-5	NA	TRBV18	CASSPGSGNDQPQRF	TGTGCCAGCTCACCGGGGTCAGGGAACGATCAGCCCCAGCGTTTT
NA	TRBJ2-7	TRBD2	TRBV10-3	CASLPGLGSYEQYF	TGTGCCTCCTTACCGGGACTAGGATCCTACGAGCAGTACTTC
few	TRBJ1-2	TRBD1	TRBV28	CASIEDRNYGYTF	TGTGCCAGCATTGAGGACAGGAACTATGGCTACACCTTC
many	TRBJ2-1	NA	TRBV7-9	CASSLLVHYDYNEQFF	TGTGCCAGCAGCTTGTTAGTTCATTACGATTACAATGAGCAGTTCTTC